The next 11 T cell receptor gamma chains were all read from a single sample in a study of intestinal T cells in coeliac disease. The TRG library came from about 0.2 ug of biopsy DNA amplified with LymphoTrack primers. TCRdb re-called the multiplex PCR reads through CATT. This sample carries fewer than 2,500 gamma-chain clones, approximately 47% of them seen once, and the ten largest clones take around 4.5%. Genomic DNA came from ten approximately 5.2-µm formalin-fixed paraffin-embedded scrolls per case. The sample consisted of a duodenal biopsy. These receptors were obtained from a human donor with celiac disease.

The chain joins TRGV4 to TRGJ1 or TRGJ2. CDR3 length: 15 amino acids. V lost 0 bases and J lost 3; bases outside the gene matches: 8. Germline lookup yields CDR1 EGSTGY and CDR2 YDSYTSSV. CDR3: CATWDGPPPYYKKLF. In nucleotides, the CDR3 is TGTGCCACCTGGGATGGGCCCCCCCCTTATTATAAGAAACTCTTT.

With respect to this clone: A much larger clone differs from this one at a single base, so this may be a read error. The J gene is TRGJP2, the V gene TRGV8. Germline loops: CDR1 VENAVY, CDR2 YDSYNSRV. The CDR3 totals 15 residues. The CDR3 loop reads CATWDIETSDWTKTF. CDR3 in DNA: TGTGCCACCTGGGATATCGAAACAAGTGATTGGACCAAGACGTTT.

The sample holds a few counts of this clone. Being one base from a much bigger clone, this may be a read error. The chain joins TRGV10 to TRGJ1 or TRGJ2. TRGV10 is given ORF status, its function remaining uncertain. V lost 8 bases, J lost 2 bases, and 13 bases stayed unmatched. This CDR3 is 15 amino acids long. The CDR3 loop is CAAWDYTQYYYKKLF. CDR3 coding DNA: TGTGCTGCGTGGGATTATACGCAGTATTATTATAAGAAACTCTTT.

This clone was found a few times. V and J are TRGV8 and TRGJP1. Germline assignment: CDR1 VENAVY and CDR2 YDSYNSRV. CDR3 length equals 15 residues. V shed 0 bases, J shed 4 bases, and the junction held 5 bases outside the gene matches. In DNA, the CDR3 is TGTGCCACCTGGGATAGGCATGGCACTGGTTGGTTCAAGATATTT. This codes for CATWDRHGTGWFKIF.

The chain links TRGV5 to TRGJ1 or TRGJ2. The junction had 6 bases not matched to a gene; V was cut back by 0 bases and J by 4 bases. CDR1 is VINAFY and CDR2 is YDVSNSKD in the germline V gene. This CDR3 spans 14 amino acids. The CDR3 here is CATWDRRGYYKKLF. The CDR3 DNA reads TGTGCCACCTGGGACAGGCGGGGGTATTATAAGAAACTCTTT.

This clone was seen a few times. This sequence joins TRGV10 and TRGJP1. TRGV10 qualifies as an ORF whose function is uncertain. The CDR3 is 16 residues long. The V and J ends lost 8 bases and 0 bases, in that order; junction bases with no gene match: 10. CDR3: CAAWNSLYTTGWFKIF. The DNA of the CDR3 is TGTGCTGCGTGGAATTCCTTATATACCACTGGTTGGTTCAAGATATTT.

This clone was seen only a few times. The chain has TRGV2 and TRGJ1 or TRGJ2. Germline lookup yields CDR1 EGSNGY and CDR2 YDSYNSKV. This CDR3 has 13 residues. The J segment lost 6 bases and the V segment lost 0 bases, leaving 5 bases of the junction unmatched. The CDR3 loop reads CATWDGRCYKKLF. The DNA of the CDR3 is TGTGCCACCTGGGACGGGCGGTGTTATAAGAAACTCTTT.

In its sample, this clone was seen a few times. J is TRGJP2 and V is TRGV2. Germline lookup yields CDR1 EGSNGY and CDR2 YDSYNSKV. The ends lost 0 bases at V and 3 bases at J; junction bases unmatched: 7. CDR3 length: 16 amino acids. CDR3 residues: CATWDGLKRSDWIKTF. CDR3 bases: TGTGCCACCTGGGACGGGCTTAAGCGTAGTGATTGGATCAAGACGTTT.

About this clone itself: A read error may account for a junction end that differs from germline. The CDR3 region is CAAWGPSFTDWFKIF. Here the CDR3 DNA reads TGTGCTGCGTGGGGCCCCTCATTCACTGATTGGTTCAAGATATTT. The chain couples TRGV10 to TRGJP1. TRGV10 carries the ORF label, with uncertain function. This CDR3 spans 15 amino acids.

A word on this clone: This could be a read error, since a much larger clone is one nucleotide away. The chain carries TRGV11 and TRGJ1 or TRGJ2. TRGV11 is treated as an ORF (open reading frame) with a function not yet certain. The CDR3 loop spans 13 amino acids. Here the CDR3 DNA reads TGTGCCTGCTGGATTAGGCGGACCACTAAGAAACTCTTC. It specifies CACWIRRTTKKLF.

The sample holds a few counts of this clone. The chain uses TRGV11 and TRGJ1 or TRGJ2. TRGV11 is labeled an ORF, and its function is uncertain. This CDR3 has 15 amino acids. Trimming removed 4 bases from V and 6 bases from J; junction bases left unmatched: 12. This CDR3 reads CACWISRTFVYKKLF. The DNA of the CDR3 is TGTGCCTGCTGGATTAGCCGAACCTTCGTTTATAAGAAACTCTTT.